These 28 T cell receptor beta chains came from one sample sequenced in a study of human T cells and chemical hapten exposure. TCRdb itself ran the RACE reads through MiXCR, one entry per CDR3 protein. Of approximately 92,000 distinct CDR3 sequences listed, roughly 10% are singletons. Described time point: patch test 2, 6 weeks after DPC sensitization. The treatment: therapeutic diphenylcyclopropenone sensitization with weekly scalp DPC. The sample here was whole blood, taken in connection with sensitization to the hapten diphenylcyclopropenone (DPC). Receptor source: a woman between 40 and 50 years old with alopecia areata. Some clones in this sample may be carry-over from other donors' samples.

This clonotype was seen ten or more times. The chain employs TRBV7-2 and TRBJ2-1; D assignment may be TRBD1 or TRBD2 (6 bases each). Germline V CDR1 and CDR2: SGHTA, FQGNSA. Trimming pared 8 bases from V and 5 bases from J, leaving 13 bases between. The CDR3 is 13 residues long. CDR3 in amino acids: CASGGQGHNEQFF. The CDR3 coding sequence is TGTGCCAGCGGGGGGCAGGGGCACAATGAGCAGTTCTTC.

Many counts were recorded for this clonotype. The CDR3 protein is CASNPVGTSGNNEQFF. CDR3 nucleotides: TGTGCCAGCAACCCCGTCGGGACTAGCGGGAACAATGAGCAGTTCTTC. The chain couples TRBV9 to TRBJ2-1, with 13 bases matching TRBD2. Germline V lookup: CDR1 SGDLS, CDR2 YYNGEE. The CDR3 has 16 residues. The ends lost 6 bases at V and 5 bases at J; junction bases unmatched: 8.

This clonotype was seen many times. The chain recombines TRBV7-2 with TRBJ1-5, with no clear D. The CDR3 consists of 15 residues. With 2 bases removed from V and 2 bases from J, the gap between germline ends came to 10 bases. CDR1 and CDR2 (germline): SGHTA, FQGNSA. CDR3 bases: TGTGCCAGCAGCTTATTCTGGCAGGGCAATCAGCCCCAGCATTTT. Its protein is CASSLFWQGNQPQHF.

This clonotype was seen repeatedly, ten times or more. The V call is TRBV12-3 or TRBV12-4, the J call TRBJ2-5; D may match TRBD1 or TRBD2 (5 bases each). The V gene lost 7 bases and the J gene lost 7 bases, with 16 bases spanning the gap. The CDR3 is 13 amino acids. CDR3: CASTRDGLGTQYF. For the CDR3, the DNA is TGTGCCAGCACCCGGGACGGCCTAGGGACCCAGTACTTC.

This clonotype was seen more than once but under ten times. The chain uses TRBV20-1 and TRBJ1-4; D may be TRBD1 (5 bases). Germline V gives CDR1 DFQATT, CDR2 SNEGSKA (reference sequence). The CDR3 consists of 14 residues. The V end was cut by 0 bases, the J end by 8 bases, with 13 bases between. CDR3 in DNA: TGCAGTGCTAGAGAAGGGGTTCCCACCGAAAAACTGTTTTTT. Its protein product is CSAREGVPTEKLFF.

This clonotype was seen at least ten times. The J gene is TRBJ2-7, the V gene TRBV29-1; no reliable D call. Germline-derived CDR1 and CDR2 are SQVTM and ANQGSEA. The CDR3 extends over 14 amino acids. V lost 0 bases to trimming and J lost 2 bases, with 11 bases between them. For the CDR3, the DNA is TGCAGCGTTGAAGAACCCACCCAGGCCTACGAGCAGTACTTC. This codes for CSVEEPTQAYEQYF.

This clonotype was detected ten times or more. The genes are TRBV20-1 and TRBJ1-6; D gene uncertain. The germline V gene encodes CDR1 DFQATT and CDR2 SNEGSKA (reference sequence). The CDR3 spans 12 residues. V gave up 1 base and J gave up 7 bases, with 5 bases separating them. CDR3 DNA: TGCAGTGCTAGAGGGGGAAATTCACCCCTCCACTTT. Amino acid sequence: CSARGGNSPLHF.

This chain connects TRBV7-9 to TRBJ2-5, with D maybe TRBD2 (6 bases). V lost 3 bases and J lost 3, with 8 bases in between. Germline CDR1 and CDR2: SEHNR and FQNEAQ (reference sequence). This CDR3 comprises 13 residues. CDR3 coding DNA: TGTGCCAGCAGCTTCCAGCGGGAAGAGACCCAGTACTTC. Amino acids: CASSFQREETQYF.

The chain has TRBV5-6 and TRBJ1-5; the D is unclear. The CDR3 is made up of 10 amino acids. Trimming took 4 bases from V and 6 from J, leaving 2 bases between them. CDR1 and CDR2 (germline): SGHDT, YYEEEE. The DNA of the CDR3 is TGTGCCAGCAGCCCTCAGCCCCAGCATTTT. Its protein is CASSPQPQHF.

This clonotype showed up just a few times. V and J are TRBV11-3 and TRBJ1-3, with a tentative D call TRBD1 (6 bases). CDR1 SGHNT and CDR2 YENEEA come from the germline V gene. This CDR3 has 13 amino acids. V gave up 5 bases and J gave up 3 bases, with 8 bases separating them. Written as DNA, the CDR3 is TGTGCCAGCAGCGAGGACAGTGGAAACACCATATATTTT. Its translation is CASSEDSGNTIYF. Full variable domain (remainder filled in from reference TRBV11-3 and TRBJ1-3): EAGVVQSPRYKIIEKKQPVAFWCNPISGHNTLYWYLQNLGQGPELLIRYENEEAVDDSQLPKDRFSAERLKGVDSTLKIQPAELGDSAVYLCASSEDSGNTIYFGEGSWLTVV.

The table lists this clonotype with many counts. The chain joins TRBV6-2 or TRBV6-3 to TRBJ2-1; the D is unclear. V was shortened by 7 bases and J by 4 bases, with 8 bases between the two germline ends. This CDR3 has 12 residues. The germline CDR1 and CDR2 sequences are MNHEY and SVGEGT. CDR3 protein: CASKNQYNEQFF. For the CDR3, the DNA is TGTGCCAGCAAAAACCAGTACAATGAGCAGTTCTTC.

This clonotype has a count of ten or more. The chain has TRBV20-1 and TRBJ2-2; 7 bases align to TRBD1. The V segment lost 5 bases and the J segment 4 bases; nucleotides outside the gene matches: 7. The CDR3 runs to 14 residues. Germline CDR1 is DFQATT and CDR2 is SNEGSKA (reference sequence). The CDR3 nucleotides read TGCAGTGCTGGACCGGGACAGACCACCGGGGAGCTGTTTTTT. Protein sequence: CSAGPGQTTGELFF.

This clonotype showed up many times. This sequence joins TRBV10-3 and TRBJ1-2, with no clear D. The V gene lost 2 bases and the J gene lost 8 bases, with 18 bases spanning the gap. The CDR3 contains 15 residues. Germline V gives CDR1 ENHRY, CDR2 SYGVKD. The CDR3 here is CAISEARGAELGYTF. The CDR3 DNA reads TGTGCCATCAGTGAGGCCCGAGGCGCTGAGTTAGGCTACACCTTC.

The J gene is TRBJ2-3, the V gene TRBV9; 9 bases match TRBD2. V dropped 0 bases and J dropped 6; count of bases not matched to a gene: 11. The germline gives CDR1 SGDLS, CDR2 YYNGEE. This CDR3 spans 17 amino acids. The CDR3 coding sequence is TGTGCCAGCAGCGTAGGGCTAGCGGGGCCACGTCGGGATACGCAGTATTTT. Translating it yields CASSVGLAGPRRDTQYF.

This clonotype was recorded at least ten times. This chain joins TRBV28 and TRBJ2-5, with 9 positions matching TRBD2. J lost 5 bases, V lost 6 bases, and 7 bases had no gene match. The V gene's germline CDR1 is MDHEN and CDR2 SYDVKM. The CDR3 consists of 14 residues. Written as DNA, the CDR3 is TGTGCCAGCAGCTTAGCGGGAGTCGCGGAGACCCAGTACTTC. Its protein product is CASSLAGVAETQYF.

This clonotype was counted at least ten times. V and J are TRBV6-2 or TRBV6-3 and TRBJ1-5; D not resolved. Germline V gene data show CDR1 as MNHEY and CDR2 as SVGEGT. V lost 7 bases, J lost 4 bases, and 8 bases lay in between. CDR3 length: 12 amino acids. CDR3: CASTDANQPQHF. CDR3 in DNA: TGTGCCAGCACCGATGCAAATCAGCCCCAGCATTTT.

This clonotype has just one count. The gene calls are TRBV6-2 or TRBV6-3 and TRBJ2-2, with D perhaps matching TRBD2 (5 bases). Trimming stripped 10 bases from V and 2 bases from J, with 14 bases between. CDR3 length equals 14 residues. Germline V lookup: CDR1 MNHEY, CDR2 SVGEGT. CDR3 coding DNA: TGTGCCACCGTCGGGGAAGCTAACACCGGGGAGCTGTTTTTT. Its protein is CATVGEANTGELFF.

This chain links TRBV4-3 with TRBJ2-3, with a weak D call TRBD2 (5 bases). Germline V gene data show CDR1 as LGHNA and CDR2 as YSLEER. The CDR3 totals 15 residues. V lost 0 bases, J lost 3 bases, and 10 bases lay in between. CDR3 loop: CASSQDVLATDTQYF. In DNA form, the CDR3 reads TGCGCCAGCAGCCAAGATGTCCTAGCAACAGATACGCAGTATTTT.

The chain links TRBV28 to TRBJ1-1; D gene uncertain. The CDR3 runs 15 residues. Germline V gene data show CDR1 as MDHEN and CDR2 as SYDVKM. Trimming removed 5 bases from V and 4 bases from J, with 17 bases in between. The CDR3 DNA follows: TGTGCCAGCAGTGCCGGCTGGGGTTCGGTCACTGAAGCTTTCTTT. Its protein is CASSAGWGSVTEAFF.

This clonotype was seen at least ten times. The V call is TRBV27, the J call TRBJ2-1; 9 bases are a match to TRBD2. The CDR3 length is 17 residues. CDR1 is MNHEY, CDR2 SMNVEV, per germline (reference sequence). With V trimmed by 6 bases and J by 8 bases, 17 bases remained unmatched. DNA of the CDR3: TGTGCCAGCAGCCGAGGGTCCCTCGCGGGAGGGGGCCATGAGCAGTTCTTC. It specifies CASSRGSLAGGGHEQFF.

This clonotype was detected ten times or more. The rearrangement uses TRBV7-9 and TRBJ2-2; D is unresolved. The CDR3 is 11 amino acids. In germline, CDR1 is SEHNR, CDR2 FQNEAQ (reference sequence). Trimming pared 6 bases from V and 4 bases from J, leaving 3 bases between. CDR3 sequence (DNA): TGTGCCAGCAGTCCCACCGGGGAGCTGTTTTTT. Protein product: CASSPTGELFF. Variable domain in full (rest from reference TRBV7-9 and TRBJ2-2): DTGVSQNPRHKITKRGQNVTFRCDPISEHNRLYWYRQTLGQGPEFLTYFQNEAQLEKSRLLSDRFSAERPKGSFSTLEIQRTEQGDSAMYLCASSPTGELFFGEGSRLTVL.

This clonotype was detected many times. CDR3 DNA sequence: TGTGCCAGCAGCACTAGCGGGAGGGCCGGTAGGGAGCAGTACTTC. It codes for CASSTSGRAGREQYF. The chain employs TRBV7-2 and TRBJ2-7; 13 nucleotides match TRBD2. Trimming took 5 bases from V and 7 from J; bases not matched to a gene: 8. The CDR3 has 15 amino acids. Per the germline V gene, CDR1 is SGHTA and CDR2 is FQGNSA.

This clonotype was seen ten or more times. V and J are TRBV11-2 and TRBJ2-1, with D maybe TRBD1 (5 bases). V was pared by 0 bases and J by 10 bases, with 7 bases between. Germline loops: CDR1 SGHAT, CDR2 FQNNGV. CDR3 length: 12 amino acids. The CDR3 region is CASSLDGAEQFF. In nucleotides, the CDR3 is TGTGCCAGCAGCTTAGATGGGGCAGAGCAGTTCTTC.

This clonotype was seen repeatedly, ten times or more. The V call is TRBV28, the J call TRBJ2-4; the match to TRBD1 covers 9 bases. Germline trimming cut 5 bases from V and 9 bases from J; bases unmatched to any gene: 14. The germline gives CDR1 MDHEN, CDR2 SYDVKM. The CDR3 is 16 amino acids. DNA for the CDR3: TGTGCCAGCAGTCCCCGGGGGACAGGGACGGTGAGCATTCAGTACTTC. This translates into CASSPRGTGTVSIQYF.

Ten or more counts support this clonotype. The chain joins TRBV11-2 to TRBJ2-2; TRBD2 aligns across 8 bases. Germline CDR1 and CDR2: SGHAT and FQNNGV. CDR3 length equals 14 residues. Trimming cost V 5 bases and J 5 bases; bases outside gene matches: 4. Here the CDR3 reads CASSPAGGTGELFF. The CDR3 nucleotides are TGTGCCAGCAGCCCCGCGGGGGGTACCGGGGAGCTGTTTTTT.

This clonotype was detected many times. The CDR3 here is CASSQEVSGSGDNEQFF. The CDR3 DNA follows: TGCGCCAGCAGCCAAGAGGTGAGCGGGAGCGGTGACAATGAGCAGTTCTTC. The chain employs TRBV4-1 and TRBJ2-1; 8 bases are shared with TRBD2. Germline CDR1 is MGHRA and CDR2 is YSYEKL. This CDR3 has 17 amino acids. Trimming cost V 0 bases and J 5 bases; bases outside gene matches: 9.

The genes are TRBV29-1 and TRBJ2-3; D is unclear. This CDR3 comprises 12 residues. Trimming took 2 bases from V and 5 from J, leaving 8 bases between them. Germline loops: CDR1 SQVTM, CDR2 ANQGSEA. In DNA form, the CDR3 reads TGCAGCGTTGAACCCACGGTAGATACGCAGTATTTT. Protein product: CSVEPTVDTQYF.

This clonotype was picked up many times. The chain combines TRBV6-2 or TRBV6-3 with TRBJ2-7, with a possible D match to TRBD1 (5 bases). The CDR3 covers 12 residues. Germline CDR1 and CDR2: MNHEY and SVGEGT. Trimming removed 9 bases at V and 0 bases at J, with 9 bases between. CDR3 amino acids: CASRQFSYEQYF. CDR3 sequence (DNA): TGTGCCAGTCGACAGTTCTCCTACGAGCAGTACTTC.